The 2 T cell receptor beta chains below come from one sample, sequenced in a study of glioma-infiltrating T cells after dendritic cell vaccination. Regarding time point: after dendritic cell vaccination, including at tumor progression/relapse. TCRdb's copy holds only in-frame clones and misses some; the assay was immunoSEQ multiplex PCR. The repertoire includes 70,000 to 90,000 clones, 75% to 90% of them detected once, and 6.8% sits in the top ten. The specimen comprised blood, sampled after dendritic cell vaccination. All receptors derive from a human donor with glioblastoma.

This clone has only one observation. The chain combines TRBV7-2 with TRBJ2-7; the match to TRBD1 covers 7 bases. The V segment lost 4 bases and the J segment 8 bases; nucleotides outside the gene matches: 8. This CDR3 has 13 residues. Germline V CDR1 and CDR2: SGHTA, FQGNSA. Here the CDR3 reads CASSSRDRKKQYF. The CDR3 DNA reads TGTGCCAGCAGCTCCCGGGACAGAAAGAAGCAGTACTTC. The full variable domain, with the rest looked up from reference TRBV7-2 and TRBJ2-7, is GAGVSQSPSNKVTEKGKDVELRCDPISGHTALYWYRQSLGQGLEFLIYFQGNSAPDKSGLPSDRFSAERTGGSVSTLTIQRTQQEDSAVYLCASSSRDRKKQYFGPGTRLTVT.

The V call is TRBV7-3, the J call TRBJ1-1; 7 bases are shared with TRBD1. V trimming: 5 bases; J trimming: 3 bases; junction bases outside the gene matches: 12. The CDR3 is 16 amino acids. CDR1 is SGHTA, CDR2 FQGTGA, per germline. The CDR3 sequence is CASSRDSRGGYTEAFF. Written as DNA, the CDR3 is TGTGCCAGCAGCCGGGACAGCCGAGGCGGATACACTGAAGCTTTCTTT.